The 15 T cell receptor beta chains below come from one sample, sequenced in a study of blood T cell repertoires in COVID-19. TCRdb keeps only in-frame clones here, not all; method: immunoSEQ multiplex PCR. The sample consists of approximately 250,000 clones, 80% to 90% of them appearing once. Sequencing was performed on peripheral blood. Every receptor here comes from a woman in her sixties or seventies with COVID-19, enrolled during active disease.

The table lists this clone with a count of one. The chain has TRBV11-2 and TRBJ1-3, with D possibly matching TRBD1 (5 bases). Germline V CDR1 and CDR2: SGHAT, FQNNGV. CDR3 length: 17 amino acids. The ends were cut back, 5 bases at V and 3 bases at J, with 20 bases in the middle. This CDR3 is CASSVGALPGGGNTIYF. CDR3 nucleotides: TGTGCCAGCAGCGTAGGGGCCCTACCCGGGGGTGGAAACACCATATATTTT. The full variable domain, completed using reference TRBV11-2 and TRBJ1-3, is EAGVAQSPRYKIIEKRQSVAFWCNPISGHATLYWYQQILGQGPKLLIQFQNNGVVDDSQLPKDRFSAERLKGVDSTLKIQPAKLEDSAVYLCASSVGALPGGGNTIYFGEGSWLTVV.

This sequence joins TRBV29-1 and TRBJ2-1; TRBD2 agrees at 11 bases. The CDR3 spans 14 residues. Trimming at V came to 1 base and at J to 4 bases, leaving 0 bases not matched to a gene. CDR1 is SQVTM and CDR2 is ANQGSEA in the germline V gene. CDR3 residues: CSVEVAGGYNEQFF. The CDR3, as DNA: TGCAGCGTTGAAGTAGCGGGAGGGTACAATGAGCAGTTCTTC.

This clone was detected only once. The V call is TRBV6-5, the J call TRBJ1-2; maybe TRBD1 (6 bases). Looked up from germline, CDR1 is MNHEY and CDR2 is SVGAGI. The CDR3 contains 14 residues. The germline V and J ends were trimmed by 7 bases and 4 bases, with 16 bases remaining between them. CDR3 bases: TGTGCCAGCAACCCCAGGGGTGGTATCTATGGCTACACCTTC. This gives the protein CASNPRGGIYGYTF.

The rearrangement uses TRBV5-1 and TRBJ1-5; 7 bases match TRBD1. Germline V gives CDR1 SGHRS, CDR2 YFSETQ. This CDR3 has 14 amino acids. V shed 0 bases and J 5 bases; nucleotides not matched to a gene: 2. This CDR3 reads CASSLGQGYQPQHF. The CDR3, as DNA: TGCGCCAGCAGCTTGGGACAGGGATATCAGCCCCAGCATTTT. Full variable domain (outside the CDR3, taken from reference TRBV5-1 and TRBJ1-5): KAGVTQTPRYLIKTRGQQVTLSCSPISGHRSVSWYQQTPGQGLQFLFEYFSETQRNKGNFPGRFSGRQFSNSRSEMNVSTLELGDSALYLCASSLGQGYQPQHFGDGTRLSIL.

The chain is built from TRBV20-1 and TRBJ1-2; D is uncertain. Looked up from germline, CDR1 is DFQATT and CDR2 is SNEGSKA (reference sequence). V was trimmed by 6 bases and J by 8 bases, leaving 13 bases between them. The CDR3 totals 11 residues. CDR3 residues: CSAPGAGGYTF. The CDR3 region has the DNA TGCAGTGCACCTGGCGCGGGCGGCTACACCTTC.

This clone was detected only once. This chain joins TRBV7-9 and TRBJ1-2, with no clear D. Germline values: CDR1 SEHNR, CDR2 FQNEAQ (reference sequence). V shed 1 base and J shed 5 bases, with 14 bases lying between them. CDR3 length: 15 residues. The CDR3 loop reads CASSLGQAGTYGYTF. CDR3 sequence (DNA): TGTGCCAGCAGCTTAGGTCAGGCGGGAACTTATGGCTACACCTTC.

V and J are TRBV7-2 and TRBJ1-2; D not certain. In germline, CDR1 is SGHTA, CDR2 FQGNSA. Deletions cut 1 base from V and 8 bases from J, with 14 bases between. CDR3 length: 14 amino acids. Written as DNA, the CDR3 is TGTGCCAGCAGCTTAGAGGCGGGAGATGGAGGCTACACCTTC. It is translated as CASSLEAGDGGYTF.

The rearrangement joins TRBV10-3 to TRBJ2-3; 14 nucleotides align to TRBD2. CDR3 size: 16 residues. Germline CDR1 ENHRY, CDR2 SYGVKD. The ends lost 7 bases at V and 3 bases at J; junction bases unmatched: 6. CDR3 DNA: TGTGCCATCACCGCCGGGACTAGCGGGAGAACAGATACGCAGTATTTT. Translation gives CAITAGTSGRTDTQYF.

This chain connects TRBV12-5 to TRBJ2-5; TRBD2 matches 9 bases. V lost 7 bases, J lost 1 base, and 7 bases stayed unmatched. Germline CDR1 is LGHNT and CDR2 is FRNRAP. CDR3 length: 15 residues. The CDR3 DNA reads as TGTGCTAGTGCCCTCTGGCGGGAGGGCCAAGAGACCCAGTACTTC. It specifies CASALWREGQETQYF.

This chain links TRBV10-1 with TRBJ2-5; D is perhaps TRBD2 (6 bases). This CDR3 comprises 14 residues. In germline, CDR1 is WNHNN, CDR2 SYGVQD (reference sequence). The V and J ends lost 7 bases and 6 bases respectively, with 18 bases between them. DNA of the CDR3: TGCGCCAGCATGGAGGGACGGCCTCGAAAGACCCAGTACTTC. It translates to CASMEGRPRKTQYF.

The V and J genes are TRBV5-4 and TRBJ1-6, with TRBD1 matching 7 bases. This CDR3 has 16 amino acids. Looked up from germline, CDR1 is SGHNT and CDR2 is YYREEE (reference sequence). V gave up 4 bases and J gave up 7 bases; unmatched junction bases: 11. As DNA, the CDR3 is TGTGCCAGCAGCCCGGCGTTGGACAGGAGAAATTCACCCCTCCACTTT. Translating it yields CASSPALDRRNSPLHF.

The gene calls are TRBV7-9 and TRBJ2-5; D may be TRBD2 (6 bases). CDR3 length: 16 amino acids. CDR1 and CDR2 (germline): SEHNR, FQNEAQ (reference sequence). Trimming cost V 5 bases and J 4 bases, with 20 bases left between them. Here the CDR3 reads CASSPRLDTQGETQYF. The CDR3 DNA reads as TGTGCCAGCAGCCCAAGACTAGACACTCAGGGAGAGACCCAGTACTTC.

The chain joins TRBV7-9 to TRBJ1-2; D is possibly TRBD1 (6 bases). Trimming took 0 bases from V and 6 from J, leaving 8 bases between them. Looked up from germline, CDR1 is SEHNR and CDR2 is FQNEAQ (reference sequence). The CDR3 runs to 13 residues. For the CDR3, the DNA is TGTGCCAGCAGCTTAGCGCCAGGGGATGGCTACACCTTC. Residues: CASSLAPGDGYTF.

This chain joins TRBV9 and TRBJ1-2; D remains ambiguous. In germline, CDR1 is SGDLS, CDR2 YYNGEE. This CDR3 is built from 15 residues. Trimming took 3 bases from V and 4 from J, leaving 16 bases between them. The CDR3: CASSAQVVMGYGYTF. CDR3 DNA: TGTGCCAGCAGCGCCCAGGTAGTGATGGGCTATGGCTACACCTTC.

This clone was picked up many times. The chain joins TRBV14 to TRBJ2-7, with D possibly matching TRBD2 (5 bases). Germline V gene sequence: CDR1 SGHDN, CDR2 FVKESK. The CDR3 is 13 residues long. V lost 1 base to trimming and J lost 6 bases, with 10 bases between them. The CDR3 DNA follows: TGTGCCAGCAGCCAAGTACTACGGGGCGAGCAGTACTTC. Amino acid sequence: CASSQVLRGEQYF.